These T cell receptor beta chains were read from a single sample in a study of T cells in Graves' hyperthyroidism and ophthalmopathy. TCRdb reanalysed the multiplex PCR reads using MiXCR and keeps one entry per CDR3 protein. Here the sample spans under 600,000 distinct CDR3 sequences, roughly 15% being singletons. Sample: blood. The receptors were gathered from a woman between 40 and 50 years old with Graves' ophthalmopathy. CDR3s include the opening cysteine and the closing phenylalanine or tryptophan. A D gene is named only where the DNA matches it firmly. The listing skips clone size in some rows; elsewhere it reads once, few, many or a size class.

v_gene	j_gene	abundance	len	d_gene	CDR3aa	CDR3nt
TRBV5-4	TRBJ1-4	NA	15	NA	CASSFHGGSNEKLLF	TGTGCCAGCAGCTTCCACGGGGGTTCGAATGAAAAACTGCTTTTT
TRBV5-1	TRBJ2-7	many	17	TRBD2	CASSLAHGAGDTYEQYF	TGCGCCAGCAGCTTGGCCCATGGGGCGGGAGACACCTACGAGCAGTACTTC
TRBV6-1	TRBJ2-1	many	14	TRBD2	CASRTGLEGNEQFF	TGTGCCAGCAGGACGGGACTAGAGGGCAATGAGCAGTTCTTC
TRBV20-1	TRBJ2-7	NA	13	NA	CSASFGIGFEQYF	TGCAGTGCTAGTTTCGGGATCGGTTTCGAGCAGTACTTC
TRBV5-1	TRBJ2-1	NA	14	NA	CASSLLTHPDEQFF	TGCGCCAGCAGCCTACTAACTCACCCCGATGAGCAGTTCTTC
TRBV20-1	TRBJ2-3	NA	18	TRBD2	CSAFKGRTSGDRTDTQYF	TGCAGTGCCTTCAAGGGCCGGACTAGCGGGGACCGCACAGATACGCAGTATTTT
TRBV19	TRBJ1-5	NA	14	NA	CASSMYAGNQPQHF	TGTGCCAGTAGTATGTACGCGGGGAACCAGCCCCAGCATTTT
TRBV4-1	TRBJ1-2	once	15	TRBD1	CASSQPRRGRGGYTF	TGCGCCAGCAGCCAGCCACGCAGGGGGCGGGGTGGCTACACCTTC
TRBV30	TRBJ2-2	few	16	NA	CAWSHRDGESTGELFF	TGTGCCTGGAGTCACCGGGACGGAGAATCCACCGGGGAGCTGTTTTTT
TRBV5-5	TRBJ1-1	NA	16	TRBD1	CASSFGTGAMNTEAFF	TGTGCCAGCAGCTTCGGGACAGGGGCCATGAACACTGAAGCTTTCTTT
TRBV29-1	TRBJ1-1	few	14	NA	CSVHAQEGGTEAFF	TGCAGCGTCCATGCTCAGGAGGGGGGGACTGAAGCTTTCTTT
TRBV18	TRBJ2-5	many	13	NA	CASSPWVQETQYF	TGTGCCAGCTCACCATGGGTACAAGAGACCCAGTACTTC
TRBV6-1	TRBJ2-5	many	14	NA	CASSYGGKSETQYF	TGTGCCAGCAGTTACGGCGGCAAGTCAGAGACCCAGTACTTC
TRBV19	TRBJ2-5	NA	12	TRBD1	CATGTGQETQYF	TGTGCCACAGGGACAGGGCAAGAGACCCAGTACTTC
TRBV5-1	TRBJ2-3	many	15	TRBD2	CASSLAGGRTDTQYF	TGCGCCAGCAGCTTGGCGGGGGGGCGCACAGATACGCAGTATTTT
TRBV11-2	TRBJ2-3	NA	19	TRBD2	CASSPTPPTSGRSTDTQYF	TGTGCCAGCTCACCGACTCCCCCGACTAGCGGGAGATCCACAGATACGCAGTATTTT
TRBV29-1	TRBJ2-5	few	12	TRBD2	CSVGAGAETQYF	TGCAGCGTTGGGGCGGGAGCAGAGACCCAGTACTTC
TRBV19	TRBJ2-3	many	14	NA	CASSIGVTTDTQYF	TGTGCCAGTAGTATTGGAGTAACCACAGATACGCAGTATTTT
TRBV2	TRBJ2-1	many	13	NA	CASKRVSYNEQFF	TGTGCCAGCAAGCGGGTGTCCTACAATGAGCAGTTCTTC
TRBV28	TRBJ1-2	NA	17	TRBD1	CASSFRGQGGFNYGYTF	TGTGCCAGCAGTTTCCGCGGACAGGGTGGTTTCAACTATGGCTACACCTTC
TRBV2	TRBJ2-5	many	14	NA	CASSETSFVETQYF	TGTGCCAGCAGCGAGACTAGTTTTGTAGAGACCCAGTACTTC
TRBV6-2/TRBV6-3	TRBJ2-1	few	18	TRBD2	CASSYLGLAGVAYNEQFF	TGTGCCAGCAGTTACTTAGGTCTGGCGGGAGTGGCCTACAATGAGCAGTTCTTC
TRBV2	TRBJ2-2	many	12	NA	CASNYNTGELFF	TGTGCCAGCAACTACAACACCGGGGAGCTGTTTTTT
TRBV20-1	TRBJ2-1	many	10	NA	CSCLWNEQFF	TGCAGTTGCCTTTGGAATGAGCAGTTCTTC